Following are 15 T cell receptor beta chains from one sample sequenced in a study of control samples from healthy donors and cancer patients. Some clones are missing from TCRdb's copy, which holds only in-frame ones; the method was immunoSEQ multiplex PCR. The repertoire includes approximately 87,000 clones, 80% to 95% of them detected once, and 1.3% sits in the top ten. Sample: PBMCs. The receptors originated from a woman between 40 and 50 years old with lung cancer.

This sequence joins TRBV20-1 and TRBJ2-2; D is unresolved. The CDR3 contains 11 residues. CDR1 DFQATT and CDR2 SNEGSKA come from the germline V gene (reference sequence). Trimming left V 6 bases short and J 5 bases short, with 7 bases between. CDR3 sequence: CSARLTGELFF. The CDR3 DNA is TGCAGTGCCCGTCTAACCGGGGAGCTGTTTTTT.

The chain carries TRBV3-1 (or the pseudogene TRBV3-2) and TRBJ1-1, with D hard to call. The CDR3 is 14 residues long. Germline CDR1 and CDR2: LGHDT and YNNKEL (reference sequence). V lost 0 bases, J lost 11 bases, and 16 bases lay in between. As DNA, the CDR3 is TGTGCCAGCAGCCAAGAAAGGGCGGCCCAACGGGCTTTCTTT. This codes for CASSQERAAQRAFF.

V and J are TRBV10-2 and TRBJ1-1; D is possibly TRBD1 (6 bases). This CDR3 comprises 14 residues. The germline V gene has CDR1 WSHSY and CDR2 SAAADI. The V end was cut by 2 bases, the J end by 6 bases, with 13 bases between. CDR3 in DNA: TGCGCCAGCAGTGAGAGGGGGGGTAGGGCTGAAGCTTTCTTT. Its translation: CASSERGGRAEAFF.

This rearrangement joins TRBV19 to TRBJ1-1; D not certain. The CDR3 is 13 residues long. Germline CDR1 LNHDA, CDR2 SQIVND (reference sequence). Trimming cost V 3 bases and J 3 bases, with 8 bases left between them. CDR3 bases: TGTGCCAGTAGTATCGGAGGGTACACTGAAGCTTTCTTT. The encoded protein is CASSIGGYTEAFF.

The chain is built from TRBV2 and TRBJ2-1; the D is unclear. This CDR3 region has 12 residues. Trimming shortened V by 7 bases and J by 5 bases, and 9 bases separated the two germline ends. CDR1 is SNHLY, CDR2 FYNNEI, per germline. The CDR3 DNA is TGTGCCAGCACTGGGGTGGACAATGAGCAGTTCTTC. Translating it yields CASTGVDNEQFF.

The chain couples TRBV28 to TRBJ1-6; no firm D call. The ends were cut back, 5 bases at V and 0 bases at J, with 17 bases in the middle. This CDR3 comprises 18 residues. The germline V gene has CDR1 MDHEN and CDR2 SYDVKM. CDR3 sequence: CASSPVGGQSSYNSPLHF. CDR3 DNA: TGTGCCAGCAGTCCGGTGGGAGGGCAGAGCTCCTATAATTCACCCCTCCACTTT.

CDR3 region: CATSDTASTGELFF. The CDR3 region has the DNA TGTGCCACCAGTGATACGGCTAGCACCGGGGAGCTGTTTTTT. The chain has TRBV24-1 and TRBJ2-2; D not resolved. Germline loops: CDR1 KGHDR, CDR2 SFDVKD. There are 14 residues in the CDR3. V lost 3 bases to trimming and J lost 4 bases, with 8 bases between them.

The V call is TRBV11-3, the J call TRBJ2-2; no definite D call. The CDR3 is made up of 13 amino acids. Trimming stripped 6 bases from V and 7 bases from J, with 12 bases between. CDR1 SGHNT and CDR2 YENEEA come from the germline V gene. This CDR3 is CASSLYSSGELFF. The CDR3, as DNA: TGTGCCAGCAGTCTTTATTCGAGCGGGGAGCTGTTTTTT. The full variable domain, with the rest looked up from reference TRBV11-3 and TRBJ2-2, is EAGVVQSPRYKIIEKKQPVAFWCNPISGHNTLYWYLQNLGQGPELLIRYENEEAVDDSQLPKDRFSAERLKGVDSTLKIQPAELGDSAVYLCASSLYSSGELFFGEGSRLTVL.

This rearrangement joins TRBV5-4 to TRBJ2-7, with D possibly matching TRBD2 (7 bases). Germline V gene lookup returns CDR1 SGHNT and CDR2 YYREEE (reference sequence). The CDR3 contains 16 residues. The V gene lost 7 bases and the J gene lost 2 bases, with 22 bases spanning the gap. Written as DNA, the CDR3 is TGTGCCAGCCACCCTGGGGGCCAGCGGGGAACCTACGAGCAGTACTTC. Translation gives CASHPGGQRGTYEQYF.

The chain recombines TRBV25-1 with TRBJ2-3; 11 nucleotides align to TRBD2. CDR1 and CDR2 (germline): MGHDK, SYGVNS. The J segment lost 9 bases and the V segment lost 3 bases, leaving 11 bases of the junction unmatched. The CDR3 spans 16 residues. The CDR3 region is CASSETGSGGVLTQYF. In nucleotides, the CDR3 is TGTGCCAGCAGTGAGACTGGTAGCGGGGGGGTTCTCACGCAGTATTTT.

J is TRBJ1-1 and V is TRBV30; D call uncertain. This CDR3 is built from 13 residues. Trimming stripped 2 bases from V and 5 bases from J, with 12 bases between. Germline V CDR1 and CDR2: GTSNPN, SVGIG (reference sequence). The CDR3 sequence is CAWSPSYGTEAFF. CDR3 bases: TGTGCCTGGAGTCCGTCTTACGGGACTGAAGCTTTCTTT.

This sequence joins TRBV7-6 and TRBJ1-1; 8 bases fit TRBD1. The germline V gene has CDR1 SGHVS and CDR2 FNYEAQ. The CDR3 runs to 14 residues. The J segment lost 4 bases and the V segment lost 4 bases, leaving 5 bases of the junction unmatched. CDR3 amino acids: CASSSYRGSTEAFF. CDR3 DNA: TGTGCCAGCAGCTCGTACAGGGGGAGCACTGAAGCTTTCTTT.

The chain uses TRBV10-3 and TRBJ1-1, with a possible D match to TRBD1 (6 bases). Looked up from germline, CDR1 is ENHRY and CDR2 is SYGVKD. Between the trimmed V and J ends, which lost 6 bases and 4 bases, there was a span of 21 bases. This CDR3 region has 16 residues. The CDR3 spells CAIRDYKQGAGTEAFF. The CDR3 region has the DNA TGTGCCATCAGGGACTATAAACAGGGAGCTGGCACTGAAGCTTTCTTT.

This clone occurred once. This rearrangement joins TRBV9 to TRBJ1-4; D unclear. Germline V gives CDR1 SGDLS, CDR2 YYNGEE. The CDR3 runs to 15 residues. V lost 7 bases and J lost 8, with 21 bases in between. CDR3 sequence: CASGSTAFTHEKLFF. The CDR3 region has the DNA TGTGCCAGCGGTTCCACGGCCTTTACCCACGAAAAACTGTTTTTT.

CDR3 in DNA: TGTGCCAGCAGCTTAGGTCGGGGAGGCTACGAGCAGTACTTC. Its protein is CASSLGRGGYEQYF. The V gene is TRBV13, the J gene TRBJ2-7; a weak D match, TRBD2 (6 bases). Trimming took off 0 bases at V and 3 bases at J, with 9 bases between the two ends. This CDR3 region has 14 residues. Germline-derived CDR1 and CDR2 are PRHDT and FYEKMQ (reference sequence).